The following is a TCR beta chain sequence with its context. Antigen unknown. This CDR3 comprises 15 residues. The germline V gene encodes CDR1 DFQATT and CDR2 SNEGSKA (reference sequence). The junction had 6 bases not matched to a gene; V was cut back by 1 base and J by 3 bases. The sample belongs to a study of T-cell reconstitution after alpha-beta-depleted transplantation in children. Whole-study results and caveats: T cells produced anew were the main source of T-cell counts and diversity one year after transplant. About two months after transplant, alpha-beta T cells reportedly came from several hundred expanded graft clones.

Using unique molecular identifiers, the investigators prepared the TCRbeta library. A single record per CDR3 protein comes from TCRdb applying MiXCR to the PCR reads. Of approximately 300,000 distinct CDR3 sequences in the sample, roughly a tenth are singletons; the top ten hold roughly 7%. V gene TRBV20-1 combines with J gene TRBJ2-3; 8 nucleotides line up with TRBD2. Sequences were derived from PBMCs, sampled before TCRalphabeta/CD19-depleted stem cell transplant. The clonotype was recovered from a boy younger than two with acute myeloid leukemia, due to receive a stem cell transplant. The CDR3 DNA sequence: TGCAGTGCTAGAGTCCCCGGGACTAGGACAGATACGCAGTATTTT. Translated: CSARVPGTRTDTQYF.